These T cell receptor beta chains were read from a single sample in a study of blood T cell repertoires in COVID-19. The repertoire was sequenced with immunoSEQ multiplex PCR; TCRdb's copy has only in-frame clones and lacks some. This table holds about 240,000 clones, about 85% found once. Input material: peripheral blood. All receptors derive from a man aged 60-69 years who had recovered from COVID-19. The CDR3 runs from the conserved cysteine through the conserved F or W. Each record gives: V gene, clone size, J gene, D gene, CDR3 DNA, CDR3 protein. The D gene is left open where the match is weak. Not every row has a clone size; where given, it reads once, few, many or a size class.

v_call: TRBV28
clone_size: few
j_call: TRBJ1-4
d_call: NA
cdr3_nt: TGTGCCAGCAGTCCCTCGGGAAACTGGGATGAAAAACTGTTTTTT
cdr3_aa: CASSPSGNWDEKLFF

v_call: TRBV2
clone_size: NA
j_call: TRBJ1-5
d_call: TRBD1
cdr3_nt: TGTGCCAGCAGTCTCGACAGGGCTCCAAATCAGCCCCAGCATTTT
cdr3_aa: CASSLDRAPNQPQHF

v_call: TRBV6-1
clone_size: NA
j_call: TRBJ2-3
d_call: NA
cdr3_nt: TGTGCCAGCAGTGAAGCGAAAAGAATCGGTTACGGTACGCAGTATTTT
cdr3_aa: CASSEAKRIGYGTQYF

v_call: TRBV18
clone_size: NA
j_call: TRBJ1-1
d_call: TRBD1
cdr3_nt: TGTGCCAGCTCACCACGGGACAGGCTGCGAGCTTTCTTT
cdr3_aa: CASSPRDRLRAFF

v_call: TRBV5-1
clone_size: many
j_call: TRBJ1-2
d_call: NA
cdr3_nt: TGCGCCAGCAGCTTGGATACGGTGGGCTACACCTTC
cdr3_aa: CASSLDTVGYTF

v_call: TRBV3-1/TRBV3-2
clone_size: few
j_call: TRBJ1-2
d_call: NA
cdr3_nt: TGTGCCAGCAGCTCTAACGGGGAATGGCAGGCCTATGGCTACACCTTC
cdr3_aa: CASSSNGEWQAYGYTF

v_call: TRBV15
clone_size: NA
j_call: TRBJ1-2
d_call: NA
cdr3_nt: TGTGCCACCAGCAGAGATCTCGGCTATGGCTACACCTTC
cdr3_aa: CATSRDLGYGYTF

v_call: TRBV5-1
clone_size: NA
j_call: TRBJ1-2
d_call: TRBD1
cdr3_nt: TGCGCCAGCAGCTTGGTTCGGGACAGTTATGGCTACACCTTC
cdr3_aa: CASSLVRDSYGYTF

v_call: TRBV4-1
clone_size: NA
j_call: TRBJ1-2
d_call: TRBD1
cdr3_nt: TGCGCCAGCAGCCAAGGGACAGGGGCTGGCTACACCTTC
cdr3_aa: CASSQGTGAGYTF

v_call: TRBV2
clone_size: NA
j_call: TRBJ1-4
d_call: TRBD1
cdr3_nt: TGTGCCACCAGCACAGGGGGCAGGGAAAAACTGTTTTTT
cdr3_aa: CATSTGGREKLFF

v_call: TRBV7-2
clone_size: NA
j_call: TRBJ2-1
d_call: TRBD2
cdr3_nt: TGTGCCAGCAGCTTGCCGGGACTAGCGGGGGCGGACAATGAGCAGTTCTTC
cdr3_aa: CASSLPGLAGADNEQFF

v_call: TRBV6-5
clone_size: NA
j_call: TRBJ1-6
d_call: NA
cdr3_nt: TGTGCCAGCAGTTACGCCAGGGCCCCCAACTCACCCCTCCACTTT
cdr3_aa: CASSYARAPNSPLHF

v_call: TRBV29-1
clone_size: NA
j_call: TRBJ2-5
d_call: NA
cdr3_nt: TGCAGCGTTCGAGGGTCGGTCGGGGAGACCCAGTACTTC
cdr3_aa: CSVRGSVGETQYF

v_call: TRBV5-1
clone_size: NA
j_call: TRBJ2-3
d_call: NA
cdr3_nt: TGCGCCAGCAGCTACGAACAGGGGAGGGATACGCAGTATTTT
cdr3_aa: CASSYEQGRDTQYF

v_call: TRBV6-5
clone_size: NA
j_call: TRBJ2-5
d_call: TRBD2
cdr3_nt: TGTGCCAGCGTCCTAGGGAGCGGGGGGGAGACCCAGTACTTC
cdr3_aa: CASVLGSGGETQYF

v_call: TRBV11-3
clone_size: NA
j_call: TRBJ2-1
d_call: TRBD2
cdr3_nt: TGTGCCAGCAGCCAGCTAGCGGGGGAGAACAATGAGCAGTTCTTC
cdr3_aa: CASSQLAGENNEQFF

v_call: TRBV7-9
clone_size: few
j_call: TRBJ2-2
d_call: TRBD1
cdr3_nt: TGTGCCAGCAGCTTCTACGGGACAGGGGGCGCGGGTACCGGGGAGCTGTTTTTT
cdr3_aa: CASSFYGTGGAGTGELFF

v_call: TRBV15
clone_size: NA
j_call: TRBJ1-2
d_call: TRBD1
cdr3_nt: TGTGCCACCAGCAGGGGACAGGGAAGTGGCTACACCTTC
cdr3_aa: CATSRGQGSGYTF

v_call: TRBV19
clone_size: few
j_call: TRBJ2-5
d_call: TRBD1
cdr3_nt: TGTGCCAGTAGTAGCTCCTGGACAGGGACGCAAGAGACCCAGTACTTC
cdr3_aa: CASSSSWTGTQETQYF

v_call: TRBV7-9
clone_size: NA
j_call: TRBJ2-3
d_call: TRBD1
cdr3_nt: TGTGCCAGCAGCTTATACGGGACAGGGGGCACAGATACGCAGTATTTT
cdr3_aa: CASSLYGTGGTDTQYF

v_call: TRBV10-3
clone_size: few
j_call: TRBJ1-6
d_call: TRBD1
cdr3_nt: TGTGCCATCAGTGAGGGACAGGGGAATTCACCCCTCCACTTT
cdr3_aa: CAISEGQGNSPLHF

v_call: TRBV9
clone_size: NA
j_call: TRBJ2-5
d_call: TRBD2
cdr3_nt: TGTGCCAGCAGCGTAGGAAGCGGGGGGGCCGATATGGAGACCCAGTACTTC
cdr3_aa: CASSVGSGGADMETQYF

v_call: TRBV19
clone_size: NA
j_call: TRBJ2-3
d_call: NA
cdr3_nt: TGTGCCAGTAGCTCAGGTTGGATGGAGGGCACAGATACGCAGTATTTT
cdr3_aa: CASSSGWMEGTDTQYF

v_call: TRBV19
clone_size: NA
j_call: TRBJ1-2
d_call: NA
cdr3_nt: TGTGCCAGTAGTATACGTCCGGGAGAACCCTATGGCTACACCTTC
cdr3_aa: CASSIRPGEPYGYTF